Presented here are 10 T cell receptor beta chains from one specimen sequenced in a study of glioma-infiltrating T cells after dendritic cell vaccination. Noted time point: after dendritic cell vaccination, including at tumor progression/relapse. Clones were read by immunoSEQ multiplex PCR, and TCRdb kept only the in-frame ones, dropping some. The sample has 65,000 or so clones, 86% seen once; the top ten hold more than 9%. Sequencing used blood, obtained after dendritic cell vaccination. The receptors were gathered from a human donor with glioblastoma.

The chain couples TRBV6-5 to TRBJ1-1; possibly TRBD1 for D (5 bases). The CDR3 extends over 14 amino acids. The germline CDR1 and CDR2 sequences are MNHEY and SVGAGI. The germline V and J ends were trimmed by 7 bases and 7 bases, with 19 bases remaining between them. The CDR3 loop is CASTRSPTAVEAFF. CDR3 bases: TGTGCCAGCACTCGTTCCCCGACAGCCGTTGAAGCTTTCTTT.

V gene TRBV4-1 combines with J gene TRBJ1-2, with TRBD1 identical over 10 bases. V shed 4 bases, J shed 7 bases, and the junction held 15 bases outside the gene matches. The CDR3 has 17 amino acids. CDR1 is MGHRA, CDR2 YSYEKL, per germline. CDR3 DNA sequence: TGCGCCAGCAGCCCCCGGGGGACAGGGGTTGGTACTGGTGGCTACACCTTC. Its protein is CASSPRGTGVGTGGYTF.

V gene TRBV9 combines with J gene TRBJ2-4; a weak D match, TRBD1 (6 bases). This CDR3 spans 13 amino acids. V lost 3 bases and J 6 bases, leaving 10 bases between the germline ends. The germline CDR1 and CDR2 sequences are SGDLS and YYNGEE. The DNA of the CDR3 is TGTGCCAGCAGCGCGGGACAACTAAACATTCAGTACTTC. Translated: CASSAGQLNIQYF.

CDR3 amino acids: CASSQTDRGLNTIYF. Written as DNA, the CDR3 is TGCGCCAGCAGCCAAACGGACAGGGGGCTCAACACCATATATTTT. The chain has TRBV4-3 and TRBJ1-3, with 11 bases aligning to TRBD1. CDR3 length: 15 amino acids. J gave up 7 bases and V 2 bases, and 4 bases lay outside the gene matches. Germline V gives CDR1 LGHNA, CDR2 YSLEER.

The V gene is TRBV7-9, the J gene TRBJ2-5; TRBD2 matches at 10 bases. CDR1 and CDR2 from the germline V gene are SEHNR and FQNEAQ (reference sequence). Trimming cost V 5 bases and J 9 bases; bases outside gene matches: 6. CDR3 size: 13 residues. CDR3 DNA: TGTGCCAGCAGCCCTCTAGCGGGGGCGGCCCAGTACTTC. Translation: CASSPLAGAAQYF. The variable domain in full, with the rest retrieved from reference TRBV7-9 and TRBJ2-5, is DTGVSQNPRHKITKRGQNVTFRCDPISEHNRLYWYRQTLGQGPEFLTYFQNEAQLEKSRLLSDRFSAERPKGSFSTLEIQRTEQGDSAMYLCASSPLAGAAQYFGPGTRLLVL.

The rearrangement uses TRBV13 and TRBJ1-4, with D tentatively TRBD1 (6 bases). The CDR3 length is 15 residues. Germline CDR1 PRHDT, CDR2 FYEKMQ (reference sequence). The V gene lost 0 bases and the J gene lost 13 bases, with 18 bases spanning the gap. The CDR3 loop reads CASSLGSRGLGRLFF. The CDR3 bases are TGTGCCAGCAGCTTAGGGTCCAGGGGCCTAGGGCGACTGTTTTTT.

This rearrangement joins TRBV6-1 to TRBJ1-4; perhaps TRBD1 as D (5 bases). Germline V gives CDR1 MNHNS, CDR2 SASEGT. Deletions cut 2 bases from V and 9 bases from J, with 10 bases between. This CDR3 has 13 residues. CDR3 loop: CASSENLDKKLFF. Written as DNA, the CDR3 is TGTGCCAGCAGTGAAAATCTGGACAAAAAACTGTTTTTT.

A remark on this clone: Other DNA sequences in the same sample also yield this CDR3. This chain uses TRBV2 with TRBJ1-5, with D hard to call. The length of the CDR3 is 15 residues. V lost 3 bases, J lost 2 bases, and 11 bases lay in between. The germline gives CDR1 SNHLY, CDR2 FYNNEI. CDR3 loop: CASSDSLGGNQPQHF. The CDR3 region has the DNA TGTGCCAGCAGTGATTCCTTGGGAGGCAATCAGCCCCAGCATTTT.

The chain joins TRBV11-2 to TRBJ2-7; 7 nucleotides match TRBD2. Germline V CDR1 and CDR2: SGHAT, FQNNGV. The ends lost 2 bases at V and 2 bases at J; junction bases unmatched: 15. CDR3 length equals 18 residues. Here the CDR3 reads CASSLTRGSGGRTYEQYF. The CDR3 coding sequence is TGTGCCAGCAGCTTAACCCGCGGGAGTGGAGGAAGGACCTACGAGCAGTACTTC. The full variable domain, in which reference TRBV11-2 and TRBJ2-7 provide the parts outside the CDR3, is EAGVAQSPRYKIIEKRQSVAFWCNPISGHATLYWYQQILGQGPKLLIQFQNNGVVDDSQLPKDRFSAERLKGVDSTLKIQPAKLEDSAVYLCASSLTRGSGGRTYEQYFGPGTRLTVT.

The rearrangement links TRBV7-8 to TRBJ2-2, with 7 bases lining up with TRBD2. The J segment lost 6 bases and the V segment lost 4 bases, leaving 5 bases of the junction unmatched. Per the germline V gene, CDR1 is SGHVS and CDR2 is FQNEAQ. The CDR3 has 14 amino acids. The CDR3 protein is CASSSTSPSGELFF. DNA of the CDR3: TGTGCCAGCAGCTCGACTAGCCCCTCCGGGGAGCTGTTTTTT.